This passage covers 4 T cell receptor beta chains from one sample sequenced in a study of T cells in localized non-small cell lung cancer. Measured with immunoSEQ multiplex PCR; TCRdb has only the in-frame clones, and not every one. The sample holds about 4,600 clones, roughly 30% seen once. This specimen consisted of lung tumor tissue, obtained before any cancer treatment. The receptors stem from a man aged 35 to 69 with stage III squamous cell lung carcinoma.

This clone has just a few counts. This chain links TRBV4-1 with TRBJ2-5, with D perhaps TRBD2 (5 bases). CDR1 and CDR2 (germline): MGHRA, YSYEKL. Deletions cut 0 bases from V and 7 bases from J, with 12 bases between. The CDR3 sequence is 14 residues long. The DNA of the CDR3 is TGCGCCAGCAGCCAAGAAGCCGGTCGGGGGACCCAGTACTTC. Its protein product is CASSQEAGRGTQYF.

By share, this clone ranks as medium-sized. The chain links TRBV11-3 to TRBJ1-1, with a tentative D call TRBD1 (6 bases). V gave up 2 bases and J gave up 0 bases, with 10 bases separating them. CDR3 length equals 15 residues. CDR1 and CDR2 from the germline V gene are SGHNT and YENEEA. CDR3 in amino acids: CASSLFGGMNTEAFF. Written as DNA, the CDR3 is TGTGCCAGCAGCTTATTCGGGGGCATGAACACTGAAGCTTTCTTT.

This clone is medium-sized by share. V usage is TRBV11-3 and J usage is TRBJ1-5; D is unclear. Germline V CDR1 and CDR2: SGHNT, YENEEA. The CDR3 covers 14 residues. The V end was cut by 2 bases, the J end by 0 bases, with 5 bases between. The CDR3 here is CASSLTHSNQPQHF. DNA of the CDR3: TGTGCCAGCAGCTTAACGCATAGCAATCAGCCCCAGCATTTT.

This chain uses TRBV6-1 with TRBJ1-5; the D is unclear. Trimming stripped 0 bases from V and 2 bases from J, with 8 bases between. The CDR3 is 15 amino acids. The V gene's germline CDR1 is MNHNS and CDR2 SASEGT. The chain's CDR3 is CASSEAVFGNQPQHF. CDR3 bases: TGTGCCAGCAGTGAAGCTGTCTTTGGCAATCAGCCCCAGCATTTT.